The rows below give T cell receptor beta chains drawn from one sample of a study of beta chain features in type 1 diabetes. Only in-frame clones appear in the TCRdb table, and some are missing; sequencing was by immunoSEQ multiplex PCR. The profile shows about 650,000 clones, 9.5% to 15% of them singletons. The source material was naive CD4+ T cells from blood. The receptors were sampled from a man between 25 and 39 years old with type 1 diabetes. CDR3s include the opening cysteine and the closing phenylalanine or tryptophan. The order of the fields is D gene, J gene, V gene, clone size, CDR3 protein. The D gene is left open where the match is weak. A clone size is listed for some rows: how often the clone was seen (once, few, many), or a class if it is expanded.

D: .
J: TRBJ2-1
V: TRBV12-5
size: .
CDR3: CASGLVRPGYNEQFF

D: .
J: TRBJ2-4
V: TRBV7-9
size: .
CDR3: CASSLRGGKNIQYF

D: .
J: TRBJ1-1
V: TRBV18
size: few
CDR3: CASSPRGGLTAEAFF

D: .
J: TRBJ1-1
V: TRBV9
size: .
CDR3: CASSGPDSQNTEAFF

D: .
J: TRBJ1-1
V: TRBV7-2
size: few
CDR3: CASSSLGVPNTEAFF

D: TRBD1
J: TRBJ1-6
V: TRBV27
size: .
CDR3: CASSTTRQGSSPLHF

D: .
J: TRBJ1-6
V: TRBV4-3
size: few
CDR3: CASSQDPGNNSPLHF

D: .
J: TRBJ2-5
V: TRBV7-9
size: .
CDR3: CASSLADQETQYF

D: TRBD1
J: TRBJ2-1
V: TRBV7-9
size: few
CDR3: CASSSGTGSANEQFF

D: .
J: TRBJ2-1
V: TRBV11-2
size: .
CDR3: CASSLRQSGEQFF

D: TRBD1
J: TRBJ1-2
V: TRBV10-3
size: few
CDR3: CATTNPGQGTNYGYTF

D: .
J: TRBJ1-5
V: TRBV7-2
size: .
CDR3: CASSLISGRNQPQHF

D: .
J: TRBJ2-5
V: TRBV4-2
size: .
CDR3: CASSLAALQETQYF

D: .
J: TRBJ1-6
V: TRBV9
size: few
CDR3: CASSVEGGPTSPLHF

D: .
J: TRBJ2-3
V: TRBV7-2
size: few
CDR3: CASSLMFSDTQYF

D: .
J: TRBJ2-7
V: TRBV5-1
size: .
CDR3: CASTPRTETASYEQYF

D: .
J: TRBJ1-1
V: TRBV14
size: .
CDR3: CASSQVGRSWAEAFF

D: .
J: TRBJ2-3
V: TRBV9
size: .
CDR3: CASSLAGSLSTDTQYF

D: .
J: TRBJ2-5
V: TRBV18
size: few
CDR3: CASSPQGYQETQYF

D: TRBD1
J: TRBJ2-1
V: TRBV6-5
size: .
CDR3: CASSRQGNNEQFF

D: .
J: TRBJ2-2
V: TRBV6-1
size: .
CDR3: CASSEVRAGELFF

D: .
J: TRBJ1-1
V: TRBV9
size: few
CDR3: CASSVGEPTNTEAFF

D: .
J: TRBJ1-5
V: TRBV7-2
size: .
CDR3: CASSVGDQPQHF

D: TRBD2
J: TRBJ2-2
V: TRBV19
size: few
CDR3: CASSRAGAGTGELFF

D: .
J: TRBJ2-5
V: TRBV12-5
size: few
CDR3: CASGVSRGETQYF

D: .
J: TRBJ2-3
V: TRBV4-3
size: few
CDR3: CASSHRLEPSDTQYF

D: .
J: TRBJ1-6
V: TRBV9
size: few
CDR3: CASSVGQSSGGSSYNSPLHF

D: .
J: TRBJ1-2
V: TRBV4-2
size: .
CDR3: CASSTLTVNYGYTF

D: .
J: TRBJ2-1
V: TRBV19
size: once
CDR3: CASSTRTLPSYNEQFF

D: .
J: TRBJ1-6
V: TRBV5-6
size: few
CDR3: CASSPPGSYNSPLHF

D: .
J: TRBJ1-5
V: TRBV27
size: few
CDR3: CASSPYSNQPQHF

D: .
J: TRBJ2-4
V: TRBV25-1
size: .
CDR3: CASSTQTADEKNIQYF

D: .
J: TRBJ2-3
V: TRBV7-2
size: few
CDR3: CASSRIVVSDTQYF